The rows below give T cell receptor beta chains drawn from one sample of a study of blood T cell repertoires in COVID-19. This table comes from immunoSEQ multiplex PCR, and its TCRdb copy is limited to in-frame clones, with some not included. This sample has under 200,000 clones, with 70% to 90% found just once. The sample taken for sequencing was peripheral blood. Receptors originate from a woman older than 75 with acute or convalescent COVID-19. Each CDR3 is given with its conserved first and last residue. A D gene is named only where the DNA matches it firmly. Some rows mark clone size as missing; the rest say once, few, many or name a class of expanded clone.

14 | TRBJ2-5 | - | TRBV9 | - | CASSVGGSEETQYF | TGTGCCAGCAGCGTAGGAGGATCAGAAGAGACCCAGTACTTC
15 | TRBJ1-3 | - | TRBV4-3 | - | CASSQHLSSGNTIYF | TGCGCCAGCAGCCAACATCTGAGCTCTGGAAACACCATATATTTT
18 | TRBJ1-3 | TRBD1 | TRBV27 | few | CASSLLGQGLSSGNTIYF | TGTGCCAGCAGTTTATTGGGACAGGGCCTCTCCTCTGGAAACACCATATATTTT
17 | TRBJ2-7 | TRBD2 | TRBV5-8 | - | CASSLAGGGLNSYEQYF | TGTGCCAGCAGCTTGGCCGGGGGGGGCCTAAACTCCTACGAGCAGTACTTC
14 | TRBJ1-1 | TRBD1 | TRBV29-1 | - | CSVTSGTGRYEAFF | TGCAGCGTTACTTCCGGGACAGGCCGATATGAAGCTTTCTTT
16 | TRBJ2-3 | TRBD1 | TRBV24-1 | once | CATSDAGQGGTDTQYF | TGTGCCACCAGTGACGCCGGACAGGGAGGCACAGATACGCAGTATTTT
14 | TRBJ2-3 | - | TRBV7-2 | - | CASSPPFNTGTQYF | TGTGCCAGCAGCCCCCCCTTCAATACTGGTACGCAGTATTTT
14 | TRBJ1-1 | - | TRBV10-3 | few | CAISELVGGTEAFF | TGTGCCATCAGTGAGTTAGTAGGGGGCACTGAAGCTTTCTTT
16 | TRBJ1-5 | TRBD1 | TRBV3-1/TRBV3-2 | few | CASSPAGTGGGQPQHF | TGTGCCAGCAGCCCGGCCGGGACAGGGGGCGGTCAGCCCCAGCATTTT
13 | TRBJ1-6 | TRBD1 | TRBV6-5 | - | CASRETGGRPLHF | TGTGCCAGCAGGGAGACAGGGGGCAGACCCCTCCACTTT
17 | TRBJ2-3 | - | TRBV9 | - | CASSVDHPGSSTDTQYF | TGTGCCAGCAGCGTAGATCATCCGGGGTCTAGCACAGATACGCAGTATTTT
13 | TRBJ1-2 | - | TRBV28 | - | CASSLTTDYGYTF | TGTGCCAGCAGCCTTACCACAGACTATGGCTACACCTTC
15 | TRBJ2-3 | TRBD1 | TRBV7-3 | - | CASSQGASEADTQYF | TGTGCCAGCAGCCAGGGGGCTTCGGAGGCAGATACGCAGTATTTT
13 | TRBJ1-1 | - | TRBV11-2 | - | CASSVRDGGEAFF | TGTGCCAGCAGCGTCCGGGACGGAGGGGAAGCTTTCTTT
15 | TRBJ2-1 | TRBD2 | TRBV4-3 | - | CASSFRRGGLVEQFF | TGCGCCAGCAGCTTCAGGCGGGGGGGCCTAGTTGAGCAGTTCTTC
13 | TRBJ2-5 | - | TRBV19 | - | CASTFVPGETQYF | TGTGCCAGTACATTTGTCCCGGGGGAGACCCAGTACTTC
15 | TRBJ1-5 | TRBD1 | TRBV4-1 | - | CASSQDTGGYQPQHF | TGCGCCAGCAGCCAAGATACAGGGGGCTATCAGCCCCAGCATTTT
18 | TRBJ2-6 | - | TRBV9 | - | CASSVDSGGATGANVLTF | TGTGCCAGCAGCGTAGATTCTGGCGGGGCTACCGGGGCCAACGTCCTGACTTTC
17 | TRBJ2-5 | TRBD2 | TRBV5-4 | - | CASSLGPSGHIQETQYF | TGTGCCAGCAGCTTGGGGCCTAGCGGGCATATCCAAGAGACCCAGTACTTC
14 | TRBJ1-1 | TRBD1 | TRBV11-2 | - | CASSLGQGFAEAFF | TGTGCCAGCAGCTTAGGACAGGGATTCGCTGAAGCTTTCTTT
15 | TRBJ2-1 | TRBD2 | TRBV7-9 | - | CASSYPGPGRDEQFF | TGTGCCAGCAGCTACCCGGGACCGGGGAGGGATGAGCAGTTCTTC
14 | TRBJ2-7 | - | TRBV7-3 | - | CASSLGGISYEQYF | TGTGCCAGCAGCTTAGGGGGGATATCCTACGAGCAGTACTTC
15 | TRBJ1-5 | TRBD1 | TRBV19 | - | CASSPTDRGRQPQHF | TGTGCCAGTAGTCCCACAGACAGGGGTCGCCAGCCCCAGCATTTT
15 | TRBJ2-3 | TRBD2 | TRBV3-1/TRBV3-2 | - | CASSHGAGGADTQYF | TGTGCCAGCAGCCACGGGGCGGGGGGGGCAGATACGCAGTATTTT
13 | TRBJ2-5 | - | TRBV5-4 | once | CASSPQVQETQYF | TGTGCCAGCAGCCCCCAGGTTCAAGAGACCCAGTACTTC
14 | TRBJ1-4 | - | TRBV21-1 | - | CASSPGTGSEKLFF | TGTGCCAGCAGCCCCGGGACAGGGAGTGAAAAACTGTTTTTT
13 | TRBJ1-2 | TRBD1 | TRBV10-3 | few | CAISVDRGYGYTF | TGTGCCATCAGCGTAGACAGGGGCTATGGCTACACCTTC
14 | TRBJ1-2 | - | TRBV2 | - | CASRAQGLGYGYTF | TGTGCCAGCAGAGCACAGGGTTTGGGCTATGGCTACACCTTC
17 | TRBJ2-6 | TRBD1 | TRBV10-3 | once | CAISGGAGGQGANVLTF | TGTGCCATCAGTGGAGGGGCAGGGGGTCAAGGGGCCAACGTCCTGACTTTC
15 | TRBJ2-6 | - | TRBV6-2/TRBV6-3 | once | CASSYFGSGANVLTF | TGTGCCAGCAGTTACTTCGGCTCTGGGGCCAACGTCCTGACTTTC
14 | TRBJ1-1 | - | TRBV5-1 | - | CASSLTGQNTEAFF | TGCGCCAGCAGCTTGACAGGCCAGAACACTGAAGCTTTCTTT
15 | TRBJ2-1 | TRBD2 | TRBV25-1 | - | CASSPPGLAGSEQFF | TGTGCCAGCAGTCCCCCGGGACTAGCGGGATCGGAGCAGTTCTTC
20 | TRBJ1-4 | - | TRBV29-1 | few | CSVEDQGTTGDLATNEKLFF | TGCAGCGTTGAAGATCAAGGAACGACAGGCGACCTTGCAACTAATGAAAAACTGTTTTTT